These 17 T cell receptor beta chains were sequenced from one sample in a study of T cells in Graves' hyperthyroidism and ophthalmopathy. Amplified TCR beta CDR3 regions came from RNA transcripts. The TCR CDR3 was amplified in a first-round RT-PCR using the HTBI primer set. MiXCR, run by TCRdb on the multiplex PCR reads, gives a single entry per CDR3 protein. The sample contains roughly 660,000 distinct CDR3 sequences, 17% of which appear only once. Material for sequencing was blood. These receptors all come from a man between 50 and 59 years old with Graves' hyperthyroidism.

This clonotype was recorded at least ten times. The CDR3 DNA follows: TGCAGCGTGGGTGGACTCCTCCCTAGCACAGATACGCAGTATTTT. This translates into CSVGGLLPSTDTQYF. V gene TRBV29-1 combines with J gene TRBJ2-3; tentatively, D is TRBD2 (5 bases). CDR3 length equals 15 residues. Germline V CDR1 and CDR2: SQVTM, ANQGSEA. Trimming removed 6 bases from V and 0 bases from J, with 16 bases in between.

This clonotype was detected a few times. The chain recombines TRBV19 with TRBJ2-2; D might be TRBD1 (6 bases). The germline CDR1 and CDR2 sequences are LNHDA and SQIVND (reference sequence). V was trimmed by 3 bases and J by 4 bases, leaving 12 bases between them. This CDR3 is 15 amino acids long. Here the CDR3 reads CASSILQGSTGELFF. CDR3 DNA: TGTGCCAGTAGTATTCTTCAGGGGAGCACCGGGGAGCTGTTTTTT.

This clonotype was counted at least ten times. The rearrangement links TRBV2 to TRBJ1-4, with D possibly TRBD1 on 5 matching bases. Looked up from germline, CDR1 is SNHLY and CDR2 is FYNNEI. There are 15 residues in the CDR3. V lost 8 bases to trimming and J lost 1 base, with 14 bases between them. The CDR3 reads CASQDTGRTNEKLFF. The CDR3 DNA is TGTGCCAGCCAGGATACGGGGCGAACTAATGAAAAACTGTTTTTT.

This clonotype came up a few times. This chain uses TRBV19 with TRBJ1-5, with D possibly matching TRBD1 (5 bases). Germline CDR1 reads LNHDA; CDR2 reads SQIVND (reference sequence). Trimming removed 0 bases at V and 7 bases at J, with 10 bases between. This CDR3 region has 14 residues. Here the CDR3 DNA reads TGTGCCAGTAGTATAGAGGGGGTCGGGCAGCCCCAGCATTTT. Amino acids: CASSIEGVGQPQHF. Looking up the rest from reference TRBV19 and TRBJ1-5 gives the full variable domain: DGGITQSPKYLFRKEGQNVTLSCEQNLNHDAMYWYRQDPGQGLRLIYYSQIVNDFQKGDIAEGYSVSREKKESFPLTVTSAQKNPTAFYLCASSIEGVGQPQHFGDGTRLSIL.

About this clonotype itself: A much larger clonotype is one base distant, so this may be a read error. The chain employs TRBV24-1 and TRBJ2-2; perhaps D is TRBD1 or TRBD2 (5 bases each). V was trimmed by 2 bases and J by 0 bases, leaving 12 bases between them. Germline V CDR1 and CDR2: KGHDR, SFDVKD. CDR3 length: 17 amino acids. CDR3 bases: TGTGCCACCAGTGATTCGGGGCGCGGTTCGAACACCGGGGAGCTGTTTTTT. Its translation is CATSDSGRGSNTGELFF.

This clonotype has a count of ten or more. The chain employs TRBV20-1 and TRBJ1-1, with 10 nucleotides matching TRBD1. Trimming took 6 bases from V and 7 from J; bases not matched to a gene: 11. Per the germline V gene, CDR1 is DFQATT and CDR2 is SNEGSKA (reference sequence). The CDR3 length is 14 residues. The CDR3 here is CSADMGQGYSEAFF. CDR3 bases: TGCAGTGCCGATATGGGACAGGGGTATAGTGAAGCTTTCTTT.

CDR3 sequence reads: CASRESSSSYNEQFF. CDR3 nucleotides: TGCGCCAGCAGGGAGAGCTCTTCTTCCTACAATGAGCAGTTCTTC. V is TRBV5-1 and J is TRBJ2-1; D ambiguous. V lost 5 bases to trimming and J lost 1 base, with 13 bases between them. This CDR3 comprises 15 residues. Germline values: CDR1 SGHRS, CDR2 YFSETQ.

This clonotype has only one observation. V is TRBV27 and J is TRBJ1-2; 9 bases fit TRBD1. The CDR3 has 13 amino acids. The J segment lost 8 bases and the V segment lost 7 bases, leaving 8 bases of the junction unmatched. In germline, CDR1 is MNHEY, CDR2 SMNVEV (reference sequence). The CDR3: CASTPRTGEGYTF. CDR3 nucleotides: TGTGCCAGCACTCCTAGGACAGGGGAAGGCTACACCTTC.

This clonotype was picked up many times. The V gene is TRBV11-2, the J gene TRBJ1-1; D remains unclear. Looked up from germline, CDR1 is SGHAT and CDR2 is FQNNGV. The V gene lost 4 bases and the J gene lost 8 bases, with 11 bases spanning the gap. The CDR3 is 12 residues long. The CDR3 nucleotides read TGTGCCAGCAGCTCCATCCGGGAGGAAGCTTTCTTT. Its translation: CASSSIREEAFF.

This clonotype was picked up a small number of times. This chain links TRBV5-5 with TRBJ1-1, with D possibly being TRBD1 (5 bases). V shed 4 bases and J shed 4 bases, with 17 bases lying between them. Germline lookup yields CDR1 SGHKS and CDR2 YYEKEE (reference sequence). The CDR3 totals 15 residues. Here the CDR3 DNA reads TGTGCCAGCAGCGTCACTTTCTTGAGGGGCACTGAAGCTTTCTTT. Encoded protein: CASSVTFLRGTEAFF. Full variable domain (remainder filled in from reference TRBV5-5 and TRBJ1-1): DAGVTQSPTHLIKTRGQQVTLRCSPISGHKSVSWYQQVLGQGPQFIFQYYEKEERGRGNFPDRFSARQFPNYSSELNVNALLLGDSALYLCASSVTFLRGTEAFFGQGTRLTVV.

J is TRBJ1-6 and V is TRBV20-1; D gene ambiguous. The CDR3 sequence is 13 residues long. V was trimmed by 0 bases and J by 6 bases, leaving 6 bases between them. Germline V gene lookup returns CDR1 DFQATT and CDR2 SNEGSKA (reference sequence). The CDR3 DNA reads as TGCAGTGCTAGAGAACCGATTAATTCACCCCTCCACTTT. Its translation is CSAREPINSPLHF.

The chain uses TRBV5-6 and TRBJ2-3, with 12 bases identical to TRBD2. V was clipped by 1 base and J by 9 bases; unmatched bases: 9. Germline CDR1 and CDR2: SGHDT and YYEEEE. The CDR3 extends over 16 amino acids. CDR3 protein: CASSLRLAGERSTQYF. For the CDR3, the DNA is TGTGCCAGCAGCTTGAGACTAGCGGGGGAAAGGTCGACGCAGTATTTT.

This clonotype was counted many times. This chain connects TRBV20-1 to TRBJ2-7, with 7 nucleotides matching TRBD1. This CDR3 has 14 amino acids. Germline values: CDR1 DFQATT, CDR2 SNEGSKA (reference sequence). J gave up 6 bases and V 3 bases, and 11 bases lay outside the gene matches. DNA of the CDR3: TGCAGTGCTAGTCCGGCACAGGGGCCGACCGAGCAGTACTTC. This translates into CSASPAQGPTEQYF.

This chain links TRBV5-5 with TRBJ2-2; D may be TRBD1 (6 bases). The V end lost 5 bases, the J end lost 4 bases, and 15 bases lay between the germline ends. The germline CDR1 and CDR2 sequences are SGHKS and YYEKEE (reference sequence). The CDR3 sequence is 15 residues long. CDR3 sequence reads: CASSQLTGSTGELFF. The DNA of the CDR3 is TGTGCCAGCAGTCAACTGACAGGTAGCACCGGGGAGCTGTTTTTT.

This clonotype was picked up a small number of times. J is TRBJ1-2 and V is TRBV14, with D perhaps matching TRBD1 (6 bases). The CDR3 contains 13 residues. The germline V gene encodes CDR1 SGHDN and CDR2 FVKESK. Trimming stripped 2 bases from V and 8 bases from J, with 12 bases between. As DNA, the CDR3 is TGTGCCAGCAGCCAATTCAGGGGAGGAGGCTACACCTTC. Protein sequence: CASSQFRGGGYTF.

This clonotype was counted many times. The rearrangement links TRBV2 to TRBJ1-4; perhaps TRBD1 as D (5 bases). Deletions cut 6 bases from V and 12 bases from J, with 14 bases between. Germline V lookup: CDR1 SNHLY, CDR2 FYNNEI. This CDR3 is built from 12 residues. The CDR3: CASSRVGRELFF. CDR3 nucleotide sequence: TGTGCCAGCAGCAGGGTTGGGCGGGAACTGTTTTTT.

This clonotype has a count of ten or more. The chain uses TRBV28 and TRBJ1-5; D gene ambiguous. The CDR3 extends over 13 amino acids. Trimming removed 6 bases from V and 4 bases from J, with 10 bases in between. Germline V gene sequence: CDR1 MDHEN, CDR2 SYDVKM. The CDR3 DNA reads as TGTGCCAGCAGCTTAGTCGGGAATCAGCCCCAGCATTTT. This encodes CASSLVGNQPQHF.